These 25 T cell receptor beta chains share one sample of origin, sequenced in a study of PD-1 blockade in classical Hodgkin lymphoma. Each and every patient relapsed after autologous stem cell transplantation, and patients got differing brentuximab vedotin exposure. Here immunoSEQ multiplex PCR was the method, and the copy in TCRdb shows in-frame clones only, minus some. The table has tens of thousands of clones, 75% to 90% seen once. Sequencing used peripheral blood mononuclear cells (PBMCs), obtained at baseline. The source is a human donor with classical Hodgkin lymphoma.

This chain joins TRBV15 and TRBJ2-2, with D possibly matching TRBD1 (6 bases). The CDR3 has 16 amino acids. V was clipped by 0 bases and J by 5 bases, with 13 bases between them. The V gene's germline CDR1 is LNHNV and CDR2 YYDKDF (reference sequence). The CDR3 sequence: CATSRETGRQTGELFF. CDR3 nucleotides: TGTGCCACCAGCAGAGAGACAGGCCGACAAACCGGGGAGCTGTTTTTT.

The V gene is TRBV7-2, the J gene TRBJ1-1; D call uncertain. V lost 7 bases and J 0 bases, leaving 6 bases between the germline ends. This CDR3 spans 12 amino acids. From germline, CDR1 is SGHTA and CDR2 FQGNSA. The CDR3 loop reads CASNLLNTEAFF. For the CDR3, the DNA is TGTGCCAGCAACTTGTTGAACACTGAAGCTTTCTTT.

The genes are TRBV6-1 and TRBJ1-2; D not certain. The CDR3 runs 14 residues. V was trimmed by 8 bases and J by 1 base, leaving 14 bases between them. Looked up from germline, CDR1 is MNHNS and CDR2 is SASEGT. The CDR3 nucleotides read TGTGCCAGCGACCGACACCTCTATAACTATGGCTACACCTTC. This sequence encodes CASDRHLYNYGYTF.

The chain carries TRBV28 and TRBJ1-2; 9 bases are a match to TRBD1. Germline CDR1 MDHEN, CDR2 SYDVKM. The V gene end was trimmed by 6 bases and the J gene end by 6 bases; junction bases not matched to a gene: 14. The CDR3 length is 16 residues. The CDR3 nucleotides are TGTGCCAGCAGCTCCCCTGGACAGGGGAGGAGGGATGGCTACACCTTC. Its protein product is CASSSPGQGRRDGYTF.

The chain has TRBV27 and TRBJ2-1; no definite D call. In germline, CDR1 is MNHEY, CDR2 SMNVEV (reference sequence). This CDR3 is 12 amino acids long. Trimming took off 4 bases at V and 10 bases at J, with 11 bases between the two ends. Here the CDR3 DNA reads TGTGCCAGCAGTTCAAGTCCAGTAGAGCAGTTCTTC. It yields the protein CASSSSPVEQFF.

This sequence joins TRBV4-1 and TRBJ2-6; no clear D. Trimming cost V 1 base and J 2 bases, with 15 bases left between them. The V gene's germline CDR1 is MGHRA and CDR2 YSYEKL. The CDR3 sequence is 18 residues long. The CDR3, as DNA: TGCGCCAGCAGCCAAGTAGTCCGCCAGGTGGCTGGGGCCAACGTCCTGACTTTC. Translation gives CASSQVVRQVAGANVLTF.

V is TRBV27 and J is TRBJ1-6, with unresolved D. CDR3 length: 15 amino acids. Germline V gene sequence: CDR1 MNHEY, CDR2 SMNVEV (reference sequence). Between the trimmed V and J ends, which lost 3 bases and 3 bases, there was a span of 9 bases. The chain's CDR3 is CASSFRENYNSPLHF. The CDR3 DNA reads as TGTGCCAGCAGTTTCCGGGAAAACTATAATTCACCCCTCCACTTT.

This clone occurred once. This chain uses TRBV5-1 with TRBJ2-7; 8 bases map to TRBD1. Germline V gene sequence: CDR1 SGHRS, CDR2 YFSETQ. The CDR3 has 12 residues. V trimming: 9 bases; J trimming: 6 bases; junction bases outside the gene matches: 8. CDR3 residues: CATRDRGGEQYF. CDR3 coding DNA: TGCGCCACCCGTGACAGGGGTGGCGAGCAGTACTTC.

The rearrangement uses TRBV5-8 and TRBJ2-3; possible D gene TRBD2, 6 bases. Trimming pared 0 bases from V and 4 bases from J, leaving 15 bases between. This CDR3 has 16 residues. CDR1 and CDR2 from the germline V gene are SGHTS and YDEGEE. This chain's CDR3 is CASSLGLEGTADTQYF. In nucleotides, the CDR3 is TGTGCCAGCAGCTTGGGACTAGAGGGGACCGCAGATACGCAGTATTTT.

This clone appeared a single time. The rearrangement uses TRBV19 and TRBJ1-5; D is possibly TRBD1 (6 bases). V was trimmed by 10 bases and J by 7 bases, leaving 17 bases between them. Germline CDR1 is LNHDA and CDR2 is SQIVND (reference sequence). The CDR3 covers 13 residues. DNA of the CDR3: TGTGCCACCTTAGGGGGTCCGGGACAGCCCCAGCATTTT. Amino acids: CATLGGPGQPQHF.

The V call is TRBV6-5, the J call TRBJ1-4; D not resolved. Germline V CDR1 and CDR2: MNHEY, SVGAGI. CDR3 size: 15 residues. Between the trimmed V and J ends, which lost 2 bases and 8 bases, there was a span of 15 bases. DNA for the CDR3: TGTGCCAGCAGTTACGGTGCCAGTGGCCTGGAAAAACTGTTTTTT. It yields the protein CASSYGASGLEKLFF.

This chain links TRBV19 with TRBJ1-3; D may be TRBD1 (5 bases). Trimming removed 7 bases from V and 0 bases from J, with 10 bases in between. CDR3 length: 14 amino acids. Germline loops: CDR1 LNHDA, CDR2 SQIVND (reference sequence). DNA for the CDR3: TGTGCCAGTAATGGGGGGAGCTCTGGAAACACCATATATTTT. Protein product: CASNGGSSGNTIYF.

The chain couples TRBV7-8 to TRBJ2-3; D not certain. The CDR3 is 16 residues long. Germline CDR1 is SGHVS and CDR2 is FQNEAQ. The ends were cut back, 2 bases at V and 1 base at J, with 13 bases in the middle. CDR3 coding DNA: TGTGCCAGCAGCTTATCCTGGGGTGGGGGCACAGATACGCAGTATTTT. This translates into CASSLSWGGGTDTQYF.

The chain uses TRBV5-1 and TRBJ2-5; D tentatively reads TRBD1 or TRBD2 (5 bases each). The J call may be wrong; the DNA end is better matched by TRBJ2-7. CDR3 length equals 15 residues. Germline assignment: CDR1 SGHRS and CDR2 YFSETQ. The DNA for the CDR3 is TGCGCCAGCAGCTTGGTCGGGGACCTACACTACGAGCAGTACTTC. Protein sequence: CASSLVGDLHYEQYF.

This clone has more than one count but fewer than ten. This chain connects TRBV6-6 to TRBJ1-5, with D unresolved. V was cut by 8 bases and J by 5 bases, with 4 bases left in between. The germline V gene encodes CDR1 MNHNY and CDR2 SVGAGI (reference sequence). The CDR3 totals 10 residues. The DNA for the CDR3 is TGTGCCAGCGGATATCAGCCCCAGCATTTT. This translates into CASGYQPQHF.

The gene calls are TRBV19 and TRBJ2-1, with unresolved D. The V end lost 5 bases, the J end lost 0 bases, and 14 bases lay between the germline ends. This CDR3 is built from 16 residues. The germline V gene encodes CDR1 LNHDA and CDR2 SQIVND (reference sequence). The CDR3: CASSDPKKSSYNEQFF. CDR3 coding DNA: TGTGCCAGTAGTGATCCTAAGAAGAGCTCCTACAATGAGCAGTTCTTC.

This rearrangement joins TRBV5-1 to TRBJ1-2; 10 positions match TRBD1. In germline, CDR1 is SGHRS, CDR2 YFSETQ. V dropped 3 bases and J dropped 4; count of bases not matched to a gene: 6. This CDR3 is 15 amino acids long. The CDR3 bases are TGCGCCAGCAGCTCCGATGGGGACAGGGGCTATGGCTACACCTTC. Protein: CASSSDGDRGYGYTF.

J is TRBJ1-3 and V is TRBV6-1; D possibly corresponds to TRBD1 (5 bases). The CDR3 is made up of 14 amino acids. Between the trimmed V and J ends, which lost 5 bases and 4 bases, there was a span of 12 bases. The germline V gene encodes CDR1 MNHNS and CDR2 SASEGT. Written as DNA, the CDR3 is TGTGCCAGCAGTTTGCCAGGGCGAGGAAACACCATATATTTT. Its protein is CASSLPGRGNTIYF.

Written as DNA, the CDR3 is TGTGCCAGCTCACCATGGGGTGAAAAACTGTTTTTT. This gives the protein CASSPWGEKLFF. The V and J genes are TRBV18 and TRBJ1-4; D uncertain. V was pared by 2 bases and J by 7 bases, with 5 bases between. This CDR3 is built from 12 residues. Germline CDR1 KGHSH, CDR2 LQKENI.

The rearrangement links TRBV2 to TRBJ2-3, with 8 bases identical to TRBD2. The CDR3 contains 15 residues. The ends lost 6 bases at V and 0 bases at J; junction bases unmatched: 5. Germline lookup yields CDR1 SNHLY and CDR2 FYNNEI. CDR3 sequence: CASRPIAGSTDTQYF. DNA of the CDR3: TGTGCCAGCAGACCTATAGCGGGGAGCACAGATACGCAGTATTTT.

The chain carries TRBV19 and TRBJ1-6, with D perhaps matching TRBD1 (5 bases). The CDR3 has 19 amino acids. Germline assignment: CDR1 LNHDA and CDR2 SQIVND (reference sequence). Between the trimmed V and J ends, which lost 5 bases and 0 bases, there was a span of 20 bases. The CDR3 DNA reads TGTGCCAGTAGTGGGGGACCGCGCAGCGGGAGCTCCTATAATTCACCCCTCCACTTT. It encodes CASSGGPRSGSSYNSPLHF.

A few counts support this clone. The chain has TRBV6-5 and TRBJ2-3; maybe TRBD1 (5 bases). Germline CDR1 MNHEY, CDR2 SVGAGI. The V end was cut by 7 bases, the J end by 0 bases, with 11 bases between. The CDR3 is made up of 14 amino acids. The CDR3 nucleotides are TGTGCCAGCACCCGACAGCTTAGCACAGATACGCAGTATTTT. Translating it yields CASTRQLSTDTQYF.

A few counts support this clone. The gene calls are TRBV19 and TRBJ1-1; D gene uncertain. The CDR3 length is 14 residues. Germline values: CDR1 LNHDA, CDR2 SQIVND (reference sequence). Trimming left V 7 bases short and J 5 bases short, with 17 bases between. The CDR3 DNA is TGTGCCAGTAACCCTCAGAGGGTAGGGACTGAAGCTTTCTTT. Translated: CASNPQRVGTEAFF.

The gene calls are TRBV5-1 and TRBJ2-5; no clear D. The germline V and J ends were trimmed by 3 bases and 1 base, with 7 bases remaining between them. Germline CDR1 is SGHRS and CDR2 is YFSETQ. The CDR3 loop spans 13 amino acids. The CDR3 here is CASSYQFQETQYF. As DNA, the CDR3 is TGCGCCAGCAGCTATCAGTTCCAAGAGACCCAGTACTTC.

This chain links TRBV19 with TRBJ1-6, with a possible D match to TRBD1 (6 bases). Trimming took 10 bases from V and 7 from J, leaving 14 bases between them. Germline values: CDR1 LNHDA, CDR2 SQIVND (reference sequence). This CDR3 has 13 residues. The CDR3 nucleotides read TGTGCCACTACGACAGGTTACAATTCACCCCTCCACTTT. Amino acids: CATTTGYNSPLHF.